Listed below are T cell receptor beta chains from one sample, sequenced in a study of T cells after yellow fever vaccination. From the 5' RACE reads, TCRdb called clonotypes with MiXCR, one entry per CDR3 protein. The sample consists of 10,000 to 15,000 distinct CDR3 sequences, 5.8% of them appearing once. Material: PBMCs, either bulk or a sorted T-cell subset (CD4+, CD8+, memory, or dextramer-sorted; not recorded which), obtained on the day of the yellow fever booster vaccination. These receptors all come from a man aged 25 to 40 who received the YFV17D yellow fever vaccine. Both conserved end residues are part of each CDR3. The D gene is left open where the match is weak. Only part of the rows carry a size: once, few, many, or a class if the clone is expanded.

CDR3: CSARSQAAGNTIYF; DNA: TGCAGTGCTAGAAGTCAGGCCGCTGGAAACACCATATATTTT; V: TRBV20-1; J: TRBJ1-3; D: -; size: many
CDR3: CASSPPGLGYTDTQYF; DNA: TGTGCCAGCTCACCACCGGGATTGGGGTACACAGATACGCAGTATTTT; V: TRBV18; J: TRBJ2-3; D: -; size: many
CDR3: CASSEGLAAAKNIQYF; DNA: TGTGCCAGCAGCGAGGGACTAGCGGCAGCCAAAAACATTCAGTACTTC; V: TRBV6-1; J: TRBJ2-4; D: TRBD2; size: many
CDR3: CASSTTGTASYEQYF; DNA: TGTGCCAGCAGTACGACCGGGACAGCGAGCTACGAGCAGTACTTC; V: TRBV28; J: TRBJ2-7; D: TRBD1; size: many
CDR3: CASSARGGTLYNEQFF; DNA: TGTGCCAGCAGCGCGCGCGGGGGGACCCTATACAATGAGCAGTTCTTC; V: TRBV5-6; J: TRBJ2-1; D: TRBD2; size: medium-sized
CDR3: CASSPHGTARETQYF; DNA: TGTGCCAGCAGCCCCCACGGGACAGCCCGAGAGACCCAGTACTTC; V: TRBV9; J: TRBJ2-5; D: TRBD1; size: many
CDR3: CASTRTDSTGEQYF; DNA: TGTGCCAGTACCCGGACAGACTCTACGGGCGAGCAGTACTTC; V: TRBV19; J: TRBJ2-7; D: -; size: many
CDR3: CASSLGRTGTSGSYEQFF; DNA: TGTGCCAGCAGCTTAGGGCGAACCGGGACTAGCGGGAGCTATGAGCAGTTCTTC; V: TRBV7-8; J: TRBJ2-1; D: TRBD2; size: few
CDR3: CASSQTVGASYNSPLHF; DNA: TGCGCAAGCAGCCAAACGGTGGGGGCCTCCTATAATTCACCCCTCCACTTT; V: TRBV4-3; J: TRBJ1-6; D: -; size: many
CDR3: CASSLEGLGSGELFF; DNA: TGCGCCAGCAGCTTGGAGGGACTAGGTTCCGGGGAGCTGTTTTTT; V: TRBV5-1; J: TRBJ2-2; D: TRBD2; size: -
CDR3: CASRLAGVFEQYF; DNA: TGTGCCAGCAGGCTAGCGGGAGTATTTGAGCAGTACTTC; V: TRBV12-3/TRBV12-4; J: TRBJ2-7; D: TRBD2; size: medium-sized
CDR3: CASSPSGTGEKFYEQYF; DNA: TGTGCCAGCAGTCCATCCGGGACAGGGGAAAAATTCTACGAGCAGTACTTC; V: TRBV12-3/TRBV12-4; J: TRBJ2-7; D: TRBD1; size: many
CDR3: CASSSRLRTGGDTGELFF; DNA: TGTGCCAGCAGCTCACGACTCCGGACAGGGGGCGACACCGGGGAGCTGTTTTTT; V: TRBV7-8; J: TRBJ2-2; D: TRBD1; size: many